A single sample is the source of the 10 T cell receptor beta chains below, sequenced in a study of shared clonotypes between healthy human individuals. Here immunoSEQ multiplex PCR was the method, and the copy in TCRdb shows in-frame clones only, minus some. Among 2 million to 2.5 million clones listed, around 95% were seen once. Sequenced material: naive CD4+ T cells sorted from blood. Subset of the sample: CD45RA+ positively selected. These receptor sequences come from a man younger than 30 in good health.

The rearrangement uses TRBV28 and TRBJ2-1; 8 positions match TRBD2. Germline V CDR1 and CDR2: MDHEN, SYDVKM. The length of the CDR3 is 15 residues. Trimming removed 7 bases from V and 9 bases from J; junction bases left unmatched: 14. CDR3 in DNA: TGTGCCAGCAAAAAACCCGGGACTAGTCAAAGTGAGCAGTTCTTC. Encoded protein: CASKKPGTSQSEQFF.

The chain has TRBV2 and TRBJ2-2, with TRBD1 as a possible D gene (5 bases). This CDR3 comprises 16 residues. The V gene lost 5 bases and the J gene lost 3 bases, with 16 bases spanning the gap. CDR1 is SNHLY, CDR2 FYNNEI, per germline. As DNA, the CDR3 is TGTGCCAGCAGTCCCTCGCCGACAGCCTACACCGGGGAGCTGTTTTTT. It specifies CASSPSPTAYTGELFF.

The sample holds one count of this clone. The chain couples TRBV30 to TRBJ2-1; TRBD2 matches at 8 bases. The CDR3 runs to 16 residues. J lost 8 bases, V lost 0 bases, and 12 bases had no gene match. Per germline, CDR1 GTSNPN and CDR2 SVGIG (reference sequence). The CDR3 DNA sequence: TGTGCCTGGAGTGTAGGCCGGACTAGCATCGGCGATGAGCAGTTCTTC. Protein sequence: CAWSVGRTSIGDEQFF. The full variable domain, its missing parts supplied by reference TRBV30 and TRBJ2-1, is SQTIHQWPATLVQPVGSPLSLECTVEGTSNPNLYWYRQAAGRGLQLLFYSVGIGQISSEVPQNLSASRPQDRQFILSSKKLLLSDSGFYLCAWSVGRTSIGDEQFFGPGTRLTVL.

The chain recombines TRBV6-1 with TRBJ1-6; D not resolved. This CDR3 comprises 15 residues. The V gene's germline CDR1 is MNHNS and CDR2 SASEGT. The V and J ends lost 3 bases and 9 bases respectively, with 15 bases between them. The CDR3 DNA reads TGTGCCAGCAGTGAGGAAAGCATCAACGGTTCACCCCTCCACTTT. It is translated as CASSEESINGSPLHF.

The V gene is TRBV27, the J gene TRBJ2-3, with TRBD2 matching 13 bases. J gave up 5 bases and V 5 bases, and 7 bases lay outside the gene matches. CDR3 length equals 16 residues. CDR1 is MNHEY, CDR2 SMNVEV, per germline (reference sequence). CDR3 in amino acids: CASSLRLAGGLDTQYF. The CDR3 DNA follows: TGTGCCAGCAGTCTTCGACTAGCGGGGGGCCTAGATACGCAGTATTTT.

The CDR3 protein is CASSSGRVTNTGELFF. CDR3 nucleotides: TGTGCCAGCAGCTCGGGACGGGTTACGAACACCGGGGAGCTGTTTTTT. The chain carries TRBV7-2 and TRBJ2-2; D possibly uses TRBD1 or TRBD2 (5 bases each). Per the germline V gene, CDR1 is SGHTA and CDR2 is FQGNSA. The V and J ends lost 4 bases and 0 bases respectively, with 12 bases between them. The CDR3 has 16 amino acids.

V and J are TRBV30 and TRBJ2-1; 11 bases align to TRBD2. With 3 bases clipped from V and 4 bases from J, the junction kept 2 bases outside the gene matches. Germline-derived CDR1 and CDR2 are GTSNPN and SVGIG (reference sequence). There are 14 residues in the CDR3. For the CDR3, the DNA is TGTGCCTGGAGCCGGACTAGCGGGTACAATGAGCAGTTCTTC. Translation: CAWSRTSGYNEQFF.

The chain combines TRBV6-1 with TRBJ2-3; 8 bases line up with TRBD1. Trimming cost V 6 bases and J 0 bases; bases outside gene matches: 5. The CDR3 contains 15 residues. The germline CDR1 and CDR2 sequences are MNHNS and SASEGT. DNA for the CDR3: TGTGCCAGCAGATTACAGGGGGTGAGCACAGATACGCAGTATTTT. Translation: CASRLQGVSTDTQYF.

The chain carries TRBV6-1 and TRBJ2-1; 9 bases agree with TRBD1. After removal of 11 bases from V and 2 bases from J, the junction contained 10 bases not matched to a gene. Per germline, CDR1 MNHNS and CDR2 SASEGT. This CDR3 has 15 amino acids. The DNA of the CDR3 is TGTGCCGCCAAGGGACAGGGTGGTACCTACAATGAGCAGTTCTTC. Translated: CAAKGQGGTYNEQFF.

The rearrangement joins TRBV11-3 to TRBJ1-6; D is unresolved. This CDR3 is built from 13 residues. Germline lookup yields CDR1 SGHNT and CDR2 YENEEA. Trimming took 0 bases from V and 7 from J, leaving 4 bases between them. The CDR3 region has the DNA TGTGCCAGCAGCTTAGATGCCAATTCACCCCTCCACTTT. This sequence encodes CASSLDANSPLHF.